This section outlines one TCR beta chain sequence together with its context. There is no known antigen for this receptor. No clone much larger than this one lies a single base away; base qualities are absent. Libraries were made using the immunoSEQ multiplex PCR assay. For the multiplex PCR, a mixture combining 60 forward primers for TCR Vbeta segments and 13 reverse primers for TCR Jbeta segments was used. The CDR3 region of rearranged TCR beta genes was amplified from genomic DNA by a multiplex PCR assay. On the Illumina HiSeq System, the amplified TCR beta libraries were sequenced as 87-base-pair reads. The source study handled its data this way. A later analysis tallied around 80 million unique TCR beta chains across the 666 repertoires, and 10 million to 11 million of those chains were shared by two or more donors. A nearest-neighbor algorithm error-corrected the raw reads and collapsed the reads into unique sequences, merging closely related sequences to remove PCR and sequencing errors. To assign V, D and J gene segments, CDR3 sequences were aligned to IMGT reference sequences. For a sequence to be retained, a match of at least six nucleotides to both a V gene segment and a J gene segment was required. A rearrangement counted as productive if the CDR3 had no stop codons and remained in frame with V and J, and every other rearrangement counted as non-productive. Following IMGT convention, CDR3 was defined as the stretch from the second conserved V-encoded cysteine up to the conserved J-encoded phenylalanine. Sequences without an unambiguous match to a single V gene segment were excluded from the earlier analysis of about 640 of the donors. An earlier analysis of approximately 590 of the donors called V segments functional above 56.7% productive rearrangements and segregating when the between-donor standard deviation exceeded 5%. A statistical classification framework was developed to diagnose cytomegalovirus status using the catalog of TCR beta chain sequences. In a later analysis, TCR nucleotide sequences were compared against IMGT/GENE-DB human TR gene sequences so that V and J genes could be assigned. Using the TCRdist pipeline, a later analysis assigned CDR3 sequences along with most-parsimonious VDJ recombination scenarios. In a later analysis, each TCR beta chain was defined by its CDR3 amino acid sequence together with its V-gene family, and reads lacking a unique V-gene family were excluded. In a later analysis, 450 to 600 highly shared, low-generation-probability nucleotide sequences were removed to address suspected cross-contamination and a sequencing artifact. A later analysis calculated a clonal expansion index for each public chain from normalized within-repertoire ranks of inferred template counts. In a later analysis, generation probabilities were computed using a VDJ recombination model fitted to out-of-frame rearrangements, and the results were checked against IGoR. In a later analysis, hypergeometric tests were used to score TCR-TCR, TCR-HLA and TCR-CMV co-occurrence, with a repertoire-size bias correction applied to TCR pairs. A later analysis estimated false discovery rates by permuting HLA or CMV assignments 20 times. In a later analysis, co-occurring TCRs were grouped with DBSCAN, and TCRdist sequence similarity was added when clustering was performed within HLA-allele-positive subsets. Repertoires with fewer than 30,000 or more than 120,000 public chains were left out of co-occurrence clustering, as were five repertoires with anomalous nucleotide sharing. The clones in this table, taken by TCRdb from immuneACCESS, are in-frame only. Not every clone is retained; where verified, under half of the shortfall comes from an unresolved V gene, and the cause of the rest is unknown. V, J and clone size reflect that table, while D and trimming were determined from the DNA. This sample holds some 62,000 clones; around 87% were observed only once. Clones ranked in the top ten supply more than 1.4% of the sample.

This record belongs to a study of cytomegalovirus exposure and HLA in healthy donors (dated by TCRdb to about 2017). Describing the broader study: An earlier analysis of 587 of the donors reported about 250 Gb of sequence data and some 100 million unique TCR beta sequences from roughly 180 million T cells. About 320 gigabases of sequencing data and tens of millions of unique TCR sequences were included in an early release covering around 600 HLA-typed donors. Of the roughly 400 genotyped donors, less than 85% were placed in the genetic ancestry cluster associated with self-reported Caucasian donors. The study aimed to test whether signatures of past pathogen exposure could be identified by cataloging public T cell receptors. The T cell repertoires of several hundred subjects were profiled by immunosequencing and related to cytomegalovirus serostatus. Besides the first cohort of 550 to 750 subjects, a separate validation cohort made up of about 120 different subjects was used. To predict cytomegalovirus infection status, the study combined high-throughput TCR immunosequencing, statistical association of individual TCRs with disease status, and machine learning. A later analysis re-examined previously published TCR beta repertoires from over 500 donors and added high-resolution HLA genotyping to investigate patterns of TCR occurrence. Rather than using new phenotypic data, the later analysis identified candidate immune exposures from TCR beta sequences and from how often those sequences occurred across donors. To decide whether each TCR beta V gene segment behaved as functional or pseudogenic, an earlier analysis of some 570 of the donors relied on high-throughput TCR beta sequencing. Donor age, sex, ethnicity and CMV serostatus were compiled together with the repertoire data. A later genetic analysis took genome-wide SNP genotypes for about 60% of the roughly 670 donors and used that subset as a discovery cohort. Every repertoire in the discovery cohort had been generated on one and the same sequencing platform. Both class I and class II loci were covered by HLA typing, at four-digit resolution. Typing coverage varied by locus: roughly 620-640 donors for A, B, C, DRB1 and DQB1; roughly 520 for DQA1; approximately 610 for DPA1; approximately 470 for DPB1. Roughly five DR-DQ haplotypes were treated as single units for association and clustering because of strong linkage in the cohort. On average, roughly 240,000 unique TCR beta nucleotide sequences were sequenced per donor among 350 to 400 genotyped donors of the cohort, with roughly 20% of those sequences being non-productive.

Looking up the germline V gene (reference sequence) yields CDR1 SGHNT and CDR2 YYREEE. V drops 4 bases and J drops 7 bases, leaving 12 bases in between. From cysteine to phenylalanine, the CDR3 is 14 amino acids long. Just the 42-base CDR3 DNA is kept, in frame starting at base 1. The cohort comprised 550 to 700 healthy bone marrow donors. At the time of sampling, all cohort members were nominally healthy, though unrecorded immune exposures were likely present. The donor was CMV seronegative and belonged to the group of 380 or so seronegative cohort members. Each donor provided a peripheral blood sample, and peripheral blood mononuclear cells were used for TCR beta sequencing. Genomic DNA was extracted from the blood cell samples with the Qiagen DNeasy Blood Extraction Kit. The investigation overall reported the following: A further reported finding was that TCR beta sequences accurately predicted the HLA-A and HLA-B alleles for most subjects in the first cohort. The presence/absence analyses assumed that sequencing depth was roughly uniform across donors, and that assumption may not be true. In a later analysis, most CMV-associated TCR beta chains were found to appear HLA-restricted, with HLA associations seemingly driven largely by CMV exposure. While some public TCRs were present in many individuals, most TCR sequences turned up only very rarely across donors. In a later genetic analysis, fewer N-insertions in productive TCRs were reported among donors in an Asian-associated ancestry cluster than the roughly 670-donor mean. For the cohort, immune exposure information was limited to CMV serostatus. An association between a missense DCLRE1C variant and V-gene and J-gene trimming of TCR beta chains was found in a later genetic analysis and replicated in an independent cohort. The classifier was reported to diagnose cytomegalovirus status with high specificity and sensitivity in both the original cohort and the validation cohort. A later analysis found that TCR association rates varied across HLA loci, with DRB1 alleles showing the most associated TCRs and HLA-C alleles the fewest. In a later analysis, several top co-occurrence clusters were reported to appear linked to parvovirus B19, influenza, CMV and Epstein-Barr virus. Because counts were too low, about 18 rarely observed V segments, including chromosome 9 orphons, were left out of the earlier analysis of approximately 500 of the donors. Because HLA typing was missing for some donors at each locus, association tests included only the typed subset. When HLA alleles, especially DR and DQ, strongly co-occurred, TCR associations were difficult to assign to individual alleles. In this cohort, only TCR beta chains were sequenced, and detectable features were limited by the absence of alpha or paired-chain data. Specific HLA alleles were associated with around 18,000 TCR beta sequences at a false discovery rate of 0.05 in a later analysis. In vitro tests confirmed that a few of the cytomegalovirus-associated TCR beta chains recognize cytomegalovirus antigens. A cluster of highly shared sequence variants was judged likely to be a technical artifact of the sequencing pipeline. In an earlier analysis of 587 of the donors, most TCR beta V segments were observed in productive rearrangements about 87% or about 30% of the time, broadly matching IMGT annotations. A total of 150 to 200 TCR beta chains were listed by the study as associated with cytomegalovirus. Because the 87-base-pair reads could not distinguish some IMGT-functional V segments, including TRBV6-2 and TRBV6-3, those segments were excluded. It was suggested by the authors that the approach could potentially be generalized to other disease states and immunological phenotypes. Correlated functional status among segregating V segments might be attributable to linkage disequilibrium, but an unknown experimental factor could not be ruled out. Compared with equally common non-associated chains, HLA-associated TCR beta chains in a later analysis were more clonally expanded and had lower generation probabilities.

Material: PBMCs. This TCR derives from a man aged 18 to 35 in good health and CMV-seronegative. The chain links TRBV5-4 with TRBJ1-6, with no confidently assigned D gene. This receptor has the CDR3 CASSLRLGNSPLHF. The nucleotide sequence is TGTGCCAGCAGCCTCAGACTTGGGAATTCACCCCTCCACTTT.